The T cell receptor beta chain under discussion was sequenced for a study of OX40 agonist ivuxolimab in advanced cancers. The V gene's germline CDR1 is SGHTS and CDR2 YDEGEE. The CDR3 length is 13 residues. The V end was cut by 2 bases, the J end by 4 bases, with 9 bases between. Regarding this clone: Its antigen is not identified.

Findings of the study overall: Determination of antigen specificity was not performed for the expanded peripheral T cells.

Here immunoSEQ multiplex PCR was the method, and the copy in TCRdb shows in-frame clones only, minus some. The sample yields around 70,000 clones, over 80% seen once. The sequencing used CD4+ or CD8+ T cells sorted from blood, collected in a trial of the OX40 agonist ivuxolimab. This TCR was recovered from an adult with an advanced solid tumor such as melanoma, head and neck, liver or kidney cancer. V gene TRBV5-8 combines with J gene TRBJ2-5; D tentatively fits TRBD1 or TRBD2 (6 bases each). The CDR3 region has the DNA TGTGCCAGCAGCTTCGAGGGGGGAGAGACCCAGTACTTC. The encoded protein is CASSFEGGETQYF.